Each of the 9 T cell receptor beta chains below was sequenced from the same sample in a study of blood T cell repertoires in COVID-19 (dated by TCRdb to the early 2020s). Receptors were amplified or captured by the immunoSEQ multiplex PCR assay. TCRdb limited this immuneACCESS table to in-frame rearrangements with V and J called. A share of clones is missing; checked studies link under half to unresolved V genes, and the rest is unexplained. A total of under 350,000 clones appear in this sample, 65% to 90% of them only once. Around 4.4% of the sample is in the top ten clones. The sample comprised PBMCs or T cells enriched from blood (not recorded which). Every receptor here comes from a woman in her 40s with acute COVID-19.

V and J are TRBV9 and TRBJ2-7; a weak D match, TRBD1 (6 bases). The ends were cut back, 4 bases at V and 3 bases at J, with 14 bases in the middle. The CDR3 has 14 residues. The germline CDR1 and CDR2 sequences are SGDLS and YYNGEE. CDR3 sequence (DNA): TGTGCCAGCAGCAGAGGCAGGGGAGACTACGAGCAGTACTTC. The encoded protein is CASSRGRGDYEQYF.

The chain recombines TRBV7-3 with TRBJ1-6; 8 nucleotides match TRBD1. The germline V gene has CDR1 SGHTA and CDR2 FQGTGA. J lost 11 bases, V lost 4 bases, and 4 bases had no gene match. CDR3 length equals 13 residues. The CDR3 bases are TGTGCCAGCAGCTCAACAGGGGGTACACCCCTCCACTTT. Encoded protein: CASSSTGGTPLHF.

This clone occurred a few times. V usage is TRBV19 and J usage is TRBJ2-1, with 14 nucleotides matching TRBD2. CDR1 and CDR2 (germline): LNHDA, SQIVND (reference sequence). This CDR3 has 18 residues. J gave up 8 bases and V 4 bases, and 13 bases lay outside the gene matches. As DNA, the CDR3 is TGTGCCAGTAGTAGCCCCCAGGGACTAGCGGGAGTCTGGGATGAGCAGTTCTTC. Protein: CASSSPQGLAGVWDEQFF.

V and J are TRBV28 and TRBJ2-5, with D tentatively TRBD2 (6 bases). This CDR3 region has 16 residues. The ends were cut back, 5 bases at V and 4 bases at J, with 20 bases in the middle. CDR1 and CDR2 (germline): MDHEN, SYDVKM. The CDR3 loop is CASSQSQGKAGETQYF. Written as DNA, the CDR3 is TGTGCCAGCAGTCAATCCCAGGGAAAAGCGGGAGAGACCCAGTACTTC.

This clone was seen a few times. The V call is TRBV6-5, the J call TRBJ2-7, with TRBD1 matching over 9 bases. CDR3 length: 15 amino acids. CDR1 and CDR2 (germline): MNHEY, SVGAGI. J was trimmed by 2 bases and V by 2 bases; bases with no gene match: 4. CDR3: CASSYGTGPPYEQYF. The DNA for the CDR3 is TGTGCCAGCAGTTACGGGACAGGGCCGCCCTACGAGCAGTACTTC.

The chain links TRBV2 to TRBJ2-1; D remains unclear. V gave up 1 base and J gave up 6 bases, with 4 bases separating them. Germline V gene sequence: CDR1 SNHLY, CDR2 FYNNEI. The CDR3 loop spans 12 amino acids. The CDR3 here is CASSEDLNEQFF. CDR3 bases: TGTGCCAGCAGTGAAGATCTCAATGAGCAGTTCTTC.

The rearrangement links TRBV7-3 to TRBJ1-1; unclear D gene. The CDR3 runs 14 residues. CDR1 and CDR2 (germline): SGHTA, FQGTGA. The ends were cut back, 5 bases at V and 1 base at J, with 11 bases in the middle. The CDR3: CASSKIEGNTEAFF. For the CDR3, the DNA is TGTGCCAGCAGCAAGATAGAGGGGAACACTGAAGCTTTCTTT.

The chain couples TRBV29-1 to TRBJ2-2; D perhaps matches TRBD2 (7 bases). Per the germline V gene, CDR1 is SQVTM and CDR2 is ANQGSEA. The CDR3 totals 14 residues. V lost 4 bases to trimming and J lost 3 bases, with 12 bases between them. The CDR3 sequence is CSVARGGDTGELFF. CDR3 coding DNA: TGCAGCGTTGCTAGGGGGGGCGACACCGGGGAGCTGTTTTTT.

The chain uses TRBV5-5 and TRBJ1-5, with D hard to call. Germline V gene sequence: CDR1 SGHKS, CDR2 YYEKEE (reference sequence). V lost 2 bases, J lost 6 bases, and 6 bases lay in between. There are 12 residues in the CDR3. CDR3 loop: CASSLSGQPQHF. The CDR3 DNA reads TGTGCCAGCAGCTTATCGGGTCAGCCCCAGCATTTT.